The 7 T cell receptor beta chains in this list originate from one sample, sequenced in a study of vaccination and CD4 T cells after COVID-19. These TCRs' antigens remain unknown. Described treatment: roughly 11-day PBMC culture with coronavirus spike peptide pools or control peptides (ViraFEST assay). These CD4+ T cells came from an unexposed donor, sampled before the COVID-19 pandemic (2011-2018). Cultured CD4+ T cell DNA was sequenced using the Oncomine TCR Beta short-read assay. Researchers extracted genomic DNA from CD4+ T cells that had been cultured. TCRdb passed the PCR reads through MiXCR, listing each CDR3 protein once. Among some 11,000 distinct CDR3 sequences, about 34% were seen once, and the ten largest hold around 13%. Sequencing was performed on CD4+ T cells from blood, cultured in vitro. The receptor set was obtained from a human donor in good health.

The V gene is TRBV6-2 or TRBV6-3, the J gene TRBJ1-2; a weak D match, TRBD1 (5 bases). This CDR3 has 15 residues. CDR1 is MNHEY and CDR2 is SVGEGT in the germline V gene. Trimming pared 6 bases from V and 8 bases from J, leaving 22 bases between. The chain's CDR3 is CASSPGDRGRVGYTF. CDR3 DNA: TGTGCCAGCAGCCCCGGGGATAGGGGTAGGGTGGGCTACACCTTC.

The chain has TRBV11-2 and TRBJ2-3, with 15 bases that match TRBD2. The V segment lost 5 bases and the J segment 13 bases; nucleotides outside the gene matches: 13. Germline values: CDR1 SGHAT, CDR2 FQNNGV. CDR3 length equals 16 residues. The DNA for the CDR3 is TGTGCCAGCAGCCCCCGGACTAGCGGGAGGGTAACAGCGGAGTATTTT. Translating gives CASSPRTSGRVTAEYF.

This chain uses TRBV28 with TRBJ1-1; 9 nucleotides match TRBD1. Germline CDR1 and CDR2: MDHEN and SYDVKM. The CDR3 runs to 16 residues. J gave up 4 bases and V 5 bases, and 11 bases lay outside the gene matches. CDR3 bases: TGTGCCAGCAGTCGTTGGACAGGGGATGGGAGCACTGAAGCTTTCTTT. Amino acids: CASSRWTGDGSTEAFF.

This chain connects TRBV7-9 to TRBJ1-1; possibly TRBD1 for D (6 bases). CDR1 SEHNR and CDR2 FQNEAQ come from the germline V gene (reference sequence). The CDR3 covers 13 residues. The germline V and J ends were trimmed by 3 bases and 5 bases, with 10 bases remaining between them. CDR3 coding DNA: TGTGCCAGCAGCTTTCCAGGGGTGACTGAAGCTTTCTTT. This sequence encodes CASSFPGVTEAFF.

The rearrangement joins TRBV19 to TRBJ1-5, with D perhaps matching TRBD1 (5 bases). V lost 2 bases, J lost 7 bases, and 12 bases lay in between. CDR3 length equals 14 residues. Germline V CDR1 and CDR2: LNHDA, SQIVND (reference sequence). CDR3 sequence: CASSILGGGQPQHF. The CDR3 DNA reads as TGTGCCAGTAGTATATTGGGGGGGGGACAGCCCCAGCATTTT.

In its sample, this clonotype was seen a few times. This chain uses TRBV7-2 with TRBJ2-5; 13 positions match TRBD2. CDR1 SGHTA and CDR2 FQGNSA come from the germline V gene. The trim removed 1 base at V and 3 bases at J, leaving 2 bases unmatched. The CDR3 covers 16 residues. The CDR3 DNA reads TGTGCCAGCAGCTTAGTGGGGACTAGCGGGAAAGAGACCCAGTACTTC. Its protein product is CASSLVGTSGKETQYF.

The chain couples TRBV28 to TRBJ1-2; TRBD1 might be the D (5 bases). With 7 bases removed from V and 2 bases from J, the gap between germline ends came to 20 bases. Germline V CDR1 and CDR2: MDHEN, SYDVKM. The CDR3 consists of 16 residues. This chain's CDR3 is CASNTMRRGLNYGYTF. The CDR3 nucleotides read TGTGCCAGCAACACCATGCGTCGGGGCTTAAACTATGGCTACACCTTC.